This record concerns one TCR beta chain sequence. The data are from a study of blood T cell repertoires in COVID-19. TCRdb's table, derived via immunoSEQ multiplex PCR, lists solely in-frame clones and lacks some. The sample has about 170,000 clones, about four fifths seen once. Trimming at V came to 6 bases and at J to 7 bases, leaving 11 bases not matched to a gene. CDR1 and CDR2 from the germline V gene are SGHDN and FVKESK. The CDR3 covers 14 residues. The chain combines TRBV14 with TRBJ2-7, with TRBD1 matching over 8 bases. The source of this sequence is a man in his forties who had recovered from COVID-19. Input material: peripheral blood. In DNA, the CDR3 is TGTGCCAGCAGTTTCCGACAGGGGCTGGGAGAGCAGTACTTC. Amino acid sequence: CASSFRQGLGEQYF.